The T cell receptor beta chain described here comes from a study of human versus mouse CDR3 diversity and MHC coevolution. Study-level background: Between roughly 5.5 x 10^6 and 1.6 x 10^7 valid reads came from each sample.

Broader study findings: Human T cells underwent selection on several different MHC II alleles.

As to this clone: Its antigen is not known.

The data were produced by immunoSEQ multiplex PCR, yet TCRdb's version contains in-frame clones alone and is incomplete. Of tens of thousands of clones in the sample, 93% are singletons; the top ten hold roughly 1.3%. Germline values: CDR1 SGDLS, CDR2 YYNGEE. CDR3 length: 16 amino acids. The trim removed 4 bases at V and 4 bases at J, leaving 13 bases unmatched. The sample was naive CD4+ T cells from blood. The subset here: CD45RO-negative CD62L-positive naive CD4 T cells. The TCR comes from a person between 25 and 70 years old in good health. This chain uses TRBV9 with TRBJ1-2; 7 bases line up with TRBD1. CDR3 in DNA: TGTGCCAGCAGCCCAGACTTGGGGGACAGCCCCTATGGCTACACCTTC. Translated: CASSPDLGDSPYGYTF. Variable domain in full (rest from reference TRBV9 and TRBJ1-2): DSGVTQTPKHLITATGQRVTLRCSPRSGDLSVYWYQQSLDQGLQFLIQYYNGEERAKGNILERFSAQQFPDLHSELNLSSLELGDSALYFCASSPDLGDSPYGYTFGSGTRLTVV.